The 11 T cell receptor beta chains presented below share a single source sample, sequenced in a study of shared clonotypes between healthy human individuals. The data were produced by immunoSEQ multiplex PCR, yet TCRdb's version contains in-frame clones alone and is incomplete. The sample has roughly 2.5 million clones, around nine tenths seen once. Sequenced input: naive CD4+ T cells sorted from blood. Subset described: CD45RA+ positively selected. The receptors were sampled from a man younger than 35 in good health.

This clone was counted between two and nine times. The V gene is TRBV4-1, the J gene TRBJ2-7; 7 bases fit TRBD1. The trim removed 3 bases at V and 6 bases at J, leaving 11 bases unmatched. Germline-derived CDR1 and CDR2 are MGHRA and YSYEKL. The CDR3 length is 15 residues. The CDR3 DNA sequence: TGCGCCAGCAGCCACCCGGGACAGTCTTACCCCGAGCAGTACTTC. Translation gives CASSHPGQSYPEQYF.

The chain joins TRBV18 to TRBJ2-3; 12 bases align to TRBD1. The CDR3 is made up of 17 amino acids. V shed 6 bases and J 1 base; nucleotides not matched to a gene: 8. Germline V gene sequence: CDR1 KGHSH, CDR2 LQKENI. CDR3 in DNA: TGTGCCAGCTCCCGGCCCGGGACAGGGGGCGGCACAGATACGCAGTATTTT. Translation gives CASSRPGTGGGTDTQYF.

This chain links TRBV25-1 with TRBJ2-5, with 7 bases that match TRBD2. Germline assignment: CDR1 MGHDK and CDR2 SYGVNS. With V trimmed by 6 bases and J by 5 bases, 12 bases remained unmatched. The CDR3 runs 15 residues. The CDR3 spells CASRGPGGAVETQYF. Written as DNA, the CDR3 is TGTGCCAGCAGAGGCCCGGGAGGCGCGGTGGAGACCCAGTACTTC.

The chain joins TRBV30 to TRBJ1-2; TRBD1 aligns across 8 bases. The CDR3 covers 15 residues. The germline CDR1 and CDR2 sequences are GTSNPN and SVGIG (reference sequence). Unmatched junction bases numbered 15, after V lost 4 bases and J lost 8 bases. In DNA form, the CDR3 reads TGTGCCTGGACGACAGGGGCGAGGAGTTTTAAGGGCTACACCTTC. Residues: CAWTTGARSFKGYTF.

Regarding this clone: The same CDR3 is also encoded by other DNA sequences in this sample. The rearrangement joins TRBV28 to TRBJ1-2; D not certain. CDR1 MDHEN and CDR2 SYDVKM come from the germline V gene. This CDR3 is 11 amino acids long. The ends were cut back, 5 bases at V and 2 bases at J, with 3 bases in the middle. Here the CDR3 DNA reads TGTGCCAGCAGTCCAAACTATGGCTACACCTTC. Translating it yields CASSPNYGYTF.

This clone was detected only once. The chain is built from TRBV19 and TRBJ2-2; no clear D. The CDR3 covers 16 residues. V was trimmed by 7 bases and J by 0 bases, leaving 15 bases between them. CDR1 is LNHDA and CDR2 is SQIVND in the germline V gene (reference sequence). The CDR3 region has the DNA TGTGCCAGTACCCCAGTGTTGGCCGCGAACACCGGGGAGCTGTTTTTT. Translating it yields CASTPVLAANTGELFF.

The rearrangement uses TRBV7-2 and TRBJ1-2; TRBD1 aligns across 8 bases. Trimming removed 1 base from V and 4 bases from J; junction bases left unmatched: 8. The CDR3 runs 16 residues. Germline V gene lookup returns CDR1 SGHTA and CDR2 FQGNSA. CDR3 in DNA: TGTGCCAGCAGCTTAGTAGGGACAGGACTACCCTATGGCTACACCTTC. Translation: CASSLVGTGLPYGYTF.

Comment on this clone: The same CDR3 also results from other DNA sequences found in this sample. The V and J genes are TRBV18 and TRBJ2-5, with TRBD1 as a possible D gene (6 bases). CDR1 KGHSH and CDR2 LQKENI come from the germline V gene. The CDR3 has 14 amino acids. V lost 6 bases, J lost 2 bases, and 13 bases lay in between. The CDR3 bases are TGTGCCAGCTCGCCGGCAGGGGTTCAAGAGACCCAGTACTTC. Translation: CASSPAGVQETQYF.

The chain uses TRBV14 and TRBJ1-1; 7 bases are a match to TRBD1. The CDR3 spans 17 residues. Germline V gives CDR1 SGHDN, CDR2 FVKESK. The V segment lost 4 bases and the J segment 3 bases; nucleotides outside the gene matches: 14. Here the CDR3 DNA reads TGTGCCAGCAGCCGGTACAGACAGGGCGTGGGGGACACTGAAGCTTTCTTT. Translating it yields CASSRYRQGVGDTEAFF.

The CDR3: CASSFSGADYGYTF. CDR3 sequence (DNA): TGCGCCAGCAGCTTTTCAGGGGCGGACTATGGCTACACCTTC. The chain uses TRBV5-1 and TRBJ1-2; tentatively, D is TRBD1 (6 bases). Germline V gene sequence: CDR1 SGHRS, CDR2 YFSETQ. The CDR3 loop spans 14 amino acids. V lost 2 bases to trimming and J lost 3 bases, with 11 bases between them.

This chain uses TRBV11-3 with TRBJ2-5; 7 bases line up with TRBD2. The CDR3 sequence is 13 residues long. Per germline, CDR1 SGHNT and CDR2 YENEEA. J lost 7 bases, V lost 5 bases, and 7 bases had no gene match. The CDR3, as DNA: TGTGCCAGCAGCCCTAGCGGCCTCGGGACCCAGTACTTC. Amino acids: CASSPSGLGTQYF.